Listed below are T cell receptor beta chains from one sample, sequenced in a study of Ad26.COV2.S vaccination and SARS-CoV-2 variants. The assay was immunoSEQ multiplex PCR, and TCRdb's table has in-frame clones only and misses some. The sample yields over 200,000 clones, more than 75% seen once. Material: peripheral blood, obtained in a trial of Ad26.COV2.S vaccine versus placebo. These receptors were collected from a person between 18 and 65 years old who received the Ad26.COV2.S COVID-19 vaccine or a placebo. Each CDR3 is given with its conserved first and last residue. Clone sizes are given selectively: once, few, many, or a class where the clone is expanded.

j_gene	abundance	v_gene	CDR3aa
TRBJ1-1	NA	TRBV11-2	CASSQQEGTEAFF
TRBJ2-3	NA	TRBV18	CASSSGLAGLLDTQYF
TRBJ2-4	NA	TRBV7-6	CASSLRAGEALQYF
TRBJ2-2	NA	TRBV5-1	CASSFQTPSTGELFF
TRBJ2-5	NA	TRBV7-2	CASSLDPEETQYF
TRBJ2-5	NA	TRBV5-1	CASSSGLAGEENGAQYF
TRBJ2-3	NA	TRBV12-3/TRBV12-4	CASSFSLMDTQYF
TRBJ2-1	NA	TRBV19	CASSPRTGGYNEQFF
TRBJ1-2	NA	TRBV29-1	CSVESQVYGYTF
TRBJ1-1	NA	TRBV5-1	CASSSLRENTEAFF
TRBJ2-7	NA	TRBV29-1	CSAGTGTYEQYF
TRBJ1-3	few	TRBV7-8	CASSLNRVASGNTIYF
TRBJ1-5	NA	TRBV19	CASTSGTINQPQHF
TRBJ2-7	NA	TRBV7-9	CASSPMPGQGVYEQYF
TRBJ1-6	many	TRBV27	CASSLPAEVTLHF